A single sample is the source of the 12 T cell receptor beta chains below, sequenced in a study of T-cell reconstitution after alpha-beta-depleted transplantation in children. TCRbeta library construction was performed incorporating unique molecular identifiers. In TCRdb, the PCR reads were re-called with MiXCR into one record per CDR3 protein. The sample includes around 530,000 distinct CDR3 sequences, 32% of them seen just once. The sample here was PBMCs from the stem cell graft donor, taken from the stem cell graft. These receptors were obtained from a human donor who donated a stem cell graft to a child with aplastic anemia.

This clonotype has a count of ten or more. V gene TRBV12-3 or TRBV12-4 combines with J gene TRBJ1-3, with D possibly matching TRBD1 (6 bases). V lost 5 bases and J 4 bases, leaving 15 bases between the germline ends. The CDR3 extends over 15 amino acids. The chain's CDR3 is CASSLIPDSGNTIYF. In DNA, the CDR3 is TGTGCCAGCAGTCTAATTCCGGACAGCGGAAACACCATATATTTT.

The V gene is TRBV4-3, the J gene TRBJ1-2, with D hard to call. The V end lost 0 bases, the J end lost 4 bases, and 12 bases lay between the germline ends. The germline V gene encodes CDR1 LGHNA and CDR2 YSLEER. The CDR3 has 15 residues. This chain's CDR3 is CASSQDDGLSYGYTF. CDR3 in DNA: TGCGCCAGCAGCCAAGATGACGGATTGAGCTATGGCTACACCTTC.

This CDR3 reads CASSTPGLADQETQYF. CDR3 DNA: TGTGCCAGCAGCACACCGGGACTAGCGGATCAAGAGACCCAGTACTTC. J is TRBJ2-5 and V is TRBV7-9, with TRBD2 matching over 11 bases. This CDR3 comprises 16 residues. J lost 2 bases, V lost 5 bases, and 7 bases had no gene match. Germline CDR1 and CDR2: SEHNR and FQNEAQ (reference sequence).

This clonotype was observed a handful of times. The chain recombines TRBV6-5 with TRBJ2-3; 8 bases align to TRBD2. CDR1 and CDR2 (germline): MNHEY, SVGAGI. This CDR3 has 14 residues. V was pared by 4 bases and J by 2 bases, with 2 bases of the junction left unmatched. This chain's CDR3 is CASSLGLVTDTQYF. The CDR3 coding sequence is TGTGCCAGCAGTTTGGGACTAGTCACAGATACGCAGTATTTT.

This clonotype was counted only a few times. CDR3 protein: CASREGAYGYTF. The CDR3 DNA follows: TGTGCCAGCAGGGAGGGGGCCTATGGCTACACCTTC. The V call is TRBV27, the J call TRBJ1-2; 7 nucleotides match TRBD1. V shed 6 bases, J shed 4 bases, and the junction held 2 bases outside the gene matches. This CDR3 spans 12 amino acids. Looked up from germline, CDR1 is MNHEY and CDR2 is SMNVEV (reference sequence).

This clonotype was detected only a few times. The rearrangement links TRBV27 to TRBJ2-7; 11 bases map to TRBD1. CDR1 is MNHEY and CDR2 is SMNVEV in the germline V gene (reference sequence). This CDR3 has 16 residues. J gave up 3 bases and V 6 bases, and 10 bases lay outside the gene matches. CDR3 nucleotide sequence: TGTGCCAGCAGCTGGGGCCCGGACAGGGGGCTCTACGAGCAGTACTTC. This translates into CASSWGPDRGLYEQYF.

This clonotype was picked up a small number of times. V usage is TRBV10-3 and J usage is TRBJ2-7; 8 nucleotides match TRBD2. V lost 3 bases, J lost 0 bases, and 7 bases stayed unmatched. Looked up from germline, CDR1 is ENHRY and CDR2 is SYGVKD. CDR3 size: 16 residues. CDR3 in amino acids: CAISERGSGNSYEQYF. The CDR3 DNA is TGTGCCATCAGTGAAAGGGGTAGCGGGAACTCCTACGAGCAGTACTTC.

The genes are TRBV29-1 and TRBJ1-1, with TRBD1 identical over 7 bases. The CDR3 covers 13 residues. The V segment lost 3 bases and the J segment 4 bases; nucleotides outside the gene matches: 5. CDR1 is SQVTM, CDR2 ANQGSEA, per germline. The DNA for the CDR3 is TGCAGCGTTGAGCAGGGGGAGGGCACTGAAGCTTTCTTT. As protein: CSVEQGEGTEAFF.

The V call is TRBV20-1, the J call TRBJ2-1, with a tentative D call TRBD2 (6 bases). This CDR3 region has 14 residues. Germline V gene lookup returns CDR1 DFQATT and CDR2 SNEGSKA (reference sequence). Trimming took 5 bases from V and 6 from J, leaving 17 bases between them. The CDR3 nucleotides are TGCAGTGCTCTGCAACCGGGACTGGCCAATGAGCAGTTCTTC. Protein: CSALQPGLANEQFF.

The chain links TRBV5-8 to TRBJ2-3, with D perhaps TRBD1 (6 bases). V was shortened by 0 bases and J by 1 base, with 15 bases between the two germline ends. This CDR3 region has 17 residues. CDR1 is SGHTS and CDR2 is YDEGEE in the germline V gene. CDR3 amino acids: CASSLALTGGGTDTQYF. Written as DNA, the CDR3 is TGTGCCAGCAGCTTGGCCTTGACAGGAGGAGGCACAGATACGCAGTATTTT.

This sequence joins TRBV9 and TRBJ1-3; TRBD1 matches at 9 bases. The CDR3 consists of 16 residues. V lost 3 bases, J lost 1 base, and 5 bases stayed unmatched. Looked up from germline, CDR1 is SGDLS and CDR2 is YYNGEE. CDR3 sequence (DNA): TGTGCCAGCAGCGCGGGGACAGGGTATTCTGGAAACACCATATATTTT. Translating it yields CASSAGTGYSGNTIYF.

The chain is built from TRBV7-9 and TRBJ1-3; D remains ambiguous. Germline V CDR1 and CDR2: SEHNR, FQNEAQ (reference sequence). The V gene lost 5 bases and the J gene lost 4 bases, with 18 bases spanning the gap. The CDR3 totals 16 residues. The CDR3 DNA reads TGTGCCAGCAGCACCTCGGACGGAGTACTGGGAAACACCATATATTTT. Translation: CASSTSDGVLGNTIYF.